Listed below are T cell receptor beta chains from one sample, sequenced in a study of blood T cell repertoires in COVID-19. TCRdb's copy holds only in-frame clones and misses some; the assay was immunoSEQ multiplex PCR. The table includes tens of thousands of clones, 82% detected once. The material sequenced was peripheral blood. The receptors originated from a woman aged 55-70 years with acute or convalescent COVID-19. Both conserved end residues are part of each CDR3. The D gene is left open where the match is weak. The listing skips clone size in some rows; elsewhere it reads once, few, many or a size class.

>TRBJ1-2|TRBV28|TRBD1|.
TGTGCCAGCAGTACCGGGACAGGGGTTCTTCACGGAGGCTACACCTTC
CASSTGTGVLHGGYTF
>TRBJ2-2|TRBV24-1|.|.
TGTGCCACCAGTGATTCCTTAGGGGGCGGGACGAACACCGGGGAGCTGTTTTTT
CATSDSLGGGTNTGELFF
>TRBJ1-6|TRBV19|.|.
TGTGCCAGTAGGATGAACTCAGGGGTTTCACCCCTCCACTTT
CASRMNSGVSPLHF
>TRBJ1-1|TRBV29-1|TRBD1|few
TGCAGCGTACAGGGGCTAATGAACACTGAAGCTTTCTTT
CSVQGLMNTEAFF
>TRBJ1-5|TRBV4-1|.|.
TGCGCCAGCAGCCAAGATCGATTGGGCAGGGGTAGCAATCAGCCCCAGCATTTT
CASSQDRLGRGSNQPQHF
>TRBJ1-2|TRBV25-1|.|.
TGTGCCAGCAGTCCCCAGAAATTCTATGGCTACACCTTC
CASSPQKFYGYTF
>TRBJ2-3|TRBV16|.|.
TGTGCCAGCAGCCACTCAGATACGCAGTATTTT
CASSHSDTQYF
>TRBJ1-6|TRBV28|.|.
TGTGCCAGCCTCCGGAGCGTCCCTTTTTCCCTCCACTTT
CASLRSVPFSLHF
>TRBJ2-5|TRBV30|TRBD2|.
TGTGCCTGGGCCGGCGGGGGGATCCAAGAGACCCAGTACTTC
CAWAGGGIQETQYF
>TRBJ1-5|TRBV2|.|.
TGTGCCAGCAGTGATATGCCGGGTCAGCCCCAGCATTTT
CASSDMPGQPQHF
>TRBJ1-1|TRBV19|TRBD1|few
TGTGCCAGTAGTAGACACAGGGGGCCCACTGAAGCTTTCTTT
CASSRHRGPTEAFF
>TRBJ2-3|TRBV6-6|.|.
TGTGCCAGCAGTGAGAGGCTACGTCAGTTGGATACGCAGTATTTT
CASSERLRQLDTQYF
>TRBJ2-1|TRBV7-2|.|.
TGTGCCAGCAGCTCACCGGGACACCGTTACAATGAGCAGTTCTTC
CASSSPGHRYNEQFF
>TRBJ2-3|TRBV3-1/TRBV3-2|TRBD2|.
TGTGCCAGCAGCCAAGTCAGGACTAGCGGTGCTGATACGCAGTATTTT
CASSQVRTSGADTQYF
>TRBJ2-7|TRBV6-5|TRBD2|.
TGTGCCAGCAGAGCCACAGCGGGGGACCTTCGGGAGCAGTACTTC
CASRATAGDLREQYF
>TRBJ2-1|TRBV2|TRBD2|few
TGTGCCAGCATGGTAGCGGGAGTAAGGAATGAGCAGTTCTTC
CASMVAGVRNEQFF
>TRBJ2-1|TRBV9|.|.
TGTGCCAGCAGCGTAGGAGGCAACCTCTACAATGAGCAGTTCTTC
CASSVGGNLYNEQFF
>TRBJ1-5|TRBV28|.|.
TGTGCCAGCAACCCCGCGGGAGTTGGAAATCAGCCCCAGCATTTT
CASNPAGVGNQPQHF
>TRBJ2-5|TRBV5-1|TRBD1|few
TGCGCCAGCAGCTTGGCTGGACAGGGGGCAGGGGAGACCCAGTACTTC
CASSLAGQGAGETQYF
>TRBJ1-3|TRBV5-5|.|.
TGTGCCAGCAGCTTCACCGGGGTGGGAAACACCATATATTTT
CASSFTGVGNTIYF
>TRBJ1-2|TRBV18|.|.
TGTGCCAGCTCACCTAGGGACTGGGATGGCTACACCTTC
CASSPRDWDGYTF
>TRBJ1-1|TRBV25-1|.|.
TGTGCCAGCTCCTCCGGACAGCTGGCTCCTGAAGCTTTCTTT
CASSSGQLAPEAFF
>TRBJ2-1|TRBV2|.|.
TGTGCCAGCAGCCAAAAAGGCGGCTTACAGTTCTTC
CASSQKGGLQFF
>TRBJ1-3|TRBV5-1|.|.
TGCGCCAGCAGCTTGACCCAGAATGGAAACACCATATATTTT
CASSLTQNGNTIYF
>TRBJ1-2|TRBV5-6|.|once
TGTGCCAGCAGCTTGTTGTCCACGGGGAACTATGGCTACACCTTC
CASSLLSTGNYGYTF
>TRBJ1-2|TRBV20-1|.|.
TGCAGTGCTAGTCCCGGCGCAGCCCGGCCAGGGTATGGCTACACCTTC
CSASPGAARPGYGYTF
>TRBJ2-3|TRBV14|TRBD1|.
TGTGCCAGCAGCCACAACAGGGGCCGGAGTGTGGATACGCAGTATTTT
CASSHNRGRSVDTQYF
>TRBJ1-2|TRBV9|.|.
TGTGCCAGCAGCGTATCCCAGGGCCCAAACTATGGCTACACCTTC
CASSVSQGPNYGYTF
>TRBJ1-1|TRBV28|TRBD1|.
TGTGCCAGCAGTTTACGACAGGGGGCTTCTGAAGCTTTCTTT
CASSLRQGASEAFF
>TRBJ1-6|TRBV6-6|.|.
TGTGCCAGCAGTTACGCTTTGGGGGCTGGGAATTCACCCCTCCACTTT
CASSYALGAGNSPLHF
>TRBJ1-1|TRBV11-2|.|.
TGTGCCAGCAGCCTGGGCCAGTACATGAACACTGAAGCTTTCTTT
CASSLGQYMNTEAFF
>TRBJ1-2|TRBV30|.|.
TGTGCCTGGAGATCACAGGGTTCGTATGGCTACACCTTC
CAWRSQGSYGYTF
>TRBJ1-4|TRBV7-9|.|.
TGTGCCAGCAGCCCCGCGGGGACTCTGCGTGGTGAAAAACTGTTTTTT
CASSPAGTLRGEKLFF
>TRBJ1-4|TRBV9|.|once
TGTGCCAGCAGCGTAGGTACAGGGCCTAATGAAAAACTGTTTTTT
CASSVGTGPNEKLFF
>TRBJ2-2|TRBV24-1|TRBD1|.
TGTGCCACCAGGACAGGGGCGAACACCGGGGAGCTGTTTTTT
CATRTGANTGELFF
>TRBJ1-1|TRBV11-2|.|.
TGTGCCAGCAGCTTAGGTGGTTACGGCACTGAAGCTTTCTTT
CASSLGGYGTEAFF
>TRBJ1-2|TRBV12-3/TRBV12-4|TRBD1|.
TGTGCCACGGTCAGGGGGTATGGCTATGGCTACACCTTC
CATVRGYGYGYTF
>TRBJ2-1|TRBV2|.|.
TGTGCCAGCAAAACGGGAGTTTCCAATGAGCAGTTCTTC
CASKTGVSNEQFF
>TRBJ2-1|TRBV3-1/TRBV3-2|.|.
TGTGCCAGCAGCCAGGCCATTGAGCAGTTCTTC
CASSQAIEQFF
>TRBJ1-2|TRBV28|.|.
TGTGCCAGCAGTTCGACTCCACAGGGCGGCTACACCTTC
CASSSTPQGGYTF
>TRBJ1-5|TRBV5-6|.|.
TGTGCCAGCAGCTTGGGACAGTACAATCAGCCCCAGCATTTT
CASSLGQYNQPQHF
>TRBJ1-4|TRBV19|.|.
TGTGCCAGTAGTATACAGGGGCACTATGAAAAACTGTTTTTT
CASSIQGHYEKLFF
>TRBJ1-1|TRBV10-3|.|.
TGTGCCATCAGTTTTACAGGGACTGAAGCTTTCTTT
CAISFTGTEAFF
>TRBJ1-3|TRBV2|.|.
TGTGCCAGCAGTCCCGGGGACACCATATATTTT
CASSPGDTIYF
>TRBJ2-3|TRBV5-1|TRBD2|.
TGCGCCAGCAGCGTACCACTAGCGGGGGGAGATACGCAGTATTTT
CASSVPLAGGDTQYF
>TRBJ2-7|TRBV28|.|.
TGTGCCAGCAGTTCATTCGACAGTTACGAGCAGTACTTC
CASSSFDSYEQYF